The T cell receptor beta chain under discussion was sequenced for a study of T cell responses to AZD1222 COVID-19 vaccine. TCRdb's table, derived via immunoSEQ multiplex PCR, lists solely in-frame clones and lacks some. The repertoire holds approximately 160,000 clones, under 95% seen once, with about 1.1% in the top ten. V lost 4 bases and J lost 7; bases outside the gene matches: 7. CDR1 is SGHVS, CDR2 FQNEAQ, per germline. This CDR3 spans 15 amino acids. This receptor was taken from an adult who received the AZD1222 COVID-19 vaccine. This chain connects TRBV7-8 to TRBJ2-2, with 9 bases matching TRBD1. The sample was peripheral blood, taken 28 days after the second AZD1222 dose. CDR3 protein: CASSSGTGSFGELFF. As DNA, the CDR3 is TGTGCCAGCAGCTCCGGGACAGGGAGTTTCGGGGAGCTGTTTTTT.